Listed here are 6 T cell receptor beta chains from one sample, sequenced in a study of radiation and T cells in renal cell carcinoma. Specified time point: blood 2 weeks post-SBRT. Stated treatment: 15 Gy SBRT to primary tumor, nephrectomy 4 weeks later. TCRdb keeps only in-frame clones here, not all; method: immunoSEQ multiplex PCR. The sample holds about 150,000 clones; roughly 86% are singletons and the top ten take 10% to 15%. Source: blood, taken from a patient whose treatment included radiotherapy and nephrectomy. The receptor set was obtained from a woman aged 45 to 65 with renal cell carcinoma.

This clone was counted between two and nine times. V and J are TRBV27 and TRBJ1-2; D possibly corresponds to TRBD1 (5 bases). Between the trimmed V and J ends, which lost 3 bases and 6 bases, there was a span of 8 bases. The length of the CDR3 is 12 residues. The germline gives CDR1 MNHEY, CDR2 SMNVEV (reference sequence). The CDR3 loop is CASSLGGNGYTF. The CDR3 coding sequence is TGTGCCAGCAGTTTGGGGGGGAATGGCTACACCTTC.

This clone appeared once. The chain uses TRBV9 and TRBJ1-3, with D hard to call. CDR1 and CDR2 (germline): SGDLS, YYNGEE. The CDR3 totals 15 residues. The V end lost 1 base, the J end lost 4 bases, and 12 bases lay between the germline ends. CDR3 sequence reads: CASSVQWGSGNTIYF. The CDR3 bases are TGTGCCAGCAGCGTACAGTGGGGATCCGGAAACACCATATATTTT.

This clone was seen only a few times. The chain combines TRBV2 with TRBJ2-2; 12 positions match TRBD2. This CDR3 spans 15 amino acids. Germline CDR1 SNHLY, CDR2 FYNNEI. V dropped 7 bases and J dropped 8; count of bases not matched to a gene: 8. CDR3 nucleotides: TGTGCCAGCATTCCGCCGGGACTAGCGGGTGGGGAGCTGTTTTTT. This gives the protein CASIPPGLAGGELFF.

This clone was seen a few times. The chain is built from TRBV7-2 and TRBJ1-5, with TRBD1 identical over 8 bases. Germline V gene sequence: CDR1 SGHTA, CDR2 FQGNSA. CDR3 length: 14 amino acids. The J segment lost 7 bases and the V segment lost 5 bases, leaving 7 bases of the junction unmatched. Written as DNA, the CDR3 is TGTGCCAGCAGCCTTGACAGGGGAGGACAGCCCCAGCATTTT. Translated: CASSLDRGGQPQHF.

The rearrangement uses TRBV7-2 and TRBJ1-4; D is perhaps TRBD1 (5 bases). The CDR3 is made up of 15 amino acids. Trimming removed 5 bases from V and 4 bases from J, with 14 bases in between. Germline CDR1 SGHTA, CDR2 FQGNSA. The CDR3 loop is CASSPARGLNEKLFF. The CDR3 coding sequence is TGTGCCAGCAGCCCAGCCCGGGGCCTTAATGAAAAACTGTTTTTT. Filled out from reference TRBV7-2 and TRBJ1-4, the complete variable domain reads GAGVSQSPSNKVTEKGKDVELRCDPISGHTALYWYRQSLGQGLEFLIYFQGNSAPDKSGLPSDRFSAERTGGSVSTLTIQRTQQEDSAVYLCASSPARGLNEKLFFGSGTQLSVL.

This clone has more than one count but fewer than ten. The gene calls are TRBV20-1 and TRBJ1-1; D not resolved. This CDR3 has 11 residues. CDR1 DFQATT and CDR2 SNEGSKA come from the germline V gene (reference sequence). V was pared by 3 bases and J by 4 bases, with 6 bases between. Written as DNA, the CDR3 is TGCAGTGCTAGTAGGGTCACTGAAGCTTTCTTT. Translation: CSASRVTEAFF.